A selection of T cell receptor beta chains follows, all from one sample in a study of shared clonotypes between healthy human individuals. TCRdb keeps only in-frame clones here, not all; method: immunoSEQ multiplex PCR. The data show millions of clones, roughly 95% seen once. The specimen sequenced was naive CD4+ T cells sorted from blood. The source is a young man in good health. CDR3s include the opening cysteine and the closing phenylalanine or tryptophan. A D gene is named only where the DNA matches it firmly. Clone size is given for some rows only: seen once, a few or many times, or a class if the clone is expanded.

d_call	v_call	j_call	clone_size	cdr3_nt	cdr3_aa
TRBD1	TRBV11-2	TRBJ2-5	-	TGTGCCAGCAGCCGGGGACAGAAAGAGACCCAGTACTTC	CASSRGQKETQYF
TRBD2	TRBV28	TRBJ2-3	-	TGTGCCAGCCGAGATAGCGGGGGCCCGGATACGCAGTATTTT	CASRDSGGPDTQYF
-	TRBV7-9	TRBJ2-3	-	TGTGCCAGCAGAATAGTAGATACGCAGTATTTT	CASRIVDTQYF
TRBD1	TRBV6-5	TRBJ1-1	-	TGTGCCAGCAGTGCCGGGACAGCTCACGGCACTGAAGCTTTCTTT	CASSAGTAHGTEAFF
-	TRBV30	TRBJ2-7	-	TGTGCCTGTTTTAAAGGGGCCACCTACGAGCAGTACTTC	CACFKGATYEQYF
-	TRBV20-1	TRBJ1-1	-	TGCAGTGCTGGATGGGTAACTGAAGCTTTCTTT	CSAGWVTEAFF
TRBD2	TRBV4-1	TRBJ2-5	-	TGCGCCAGCAGCCTCGGGATAGCGGGATTTATGTACTTC	CASSLGIAGFMYF
TRBD2	TRBV7-2	TRBJ2-3	-	TGTGCCAGCAGCTCCTACCTTGGAGCGGGATGGGTAGATACGCAGTATTTT	CASSSYLGAGWVDTQYF
TRBD1	TRBV5-1	TRBJ2-7	once	TGCGCCAGCAGGTCGACAGGGATTCTCTACGAGCAGTACTTC	CASRSTGILYEQYF
-	TRBV15	TRBJ2-4	-	TGTGCCACCAGCAGAGATTTTGGGGGGATCAAAAACATTCAGTACTTC	CATSRDFGGIKNIQYF
-	TRBV20-1	TRBJ1-1	few	TGCAGTGCTACTCAGAACACTGAAGCTTTCTTT	CSATQNTEAFF
-	TRBV5-6	TRBJ2-2	-	TGTGCCAGCAGCTCGGACAGATCCACCGGGGAGCTGTTTTTT	CASSSDRSTGELFF
-	TRBV28	TRBJ2-6	once	TGTGCCAGCAGCGCAGGGTTCGGGGCCAACGTCCTGACTTTC	CASSAGFGANVLTF
-	TRBV19	TRBJ1-5	-	TGTGCCACCTCTACAAAGCTCGACAGGAAAAGCAATCAGCCCCAGCATTTT	CATSTKLDRKSNQPQHF
TRBD1	TRBV5-1	TRBJ2-5	-	TGCGCCAGCAGCCCGGGACAGGGGGCCTTATATAAGACCCAGTACTTC	CASSPGQGALYKTQYF
-	TRBV28	TRBJ1-1	-	TGTGCCAGCAGTTTAAGGGCAGACACTGAAGCTTTCTTT	CASSLRADTEAFF
-	TRBV10-1	TRBJ2-7	-	TGCGCCAGCAGTGAGACAGGAATTGGTAATTACTACGAGCAGTACTTC	CASSETGIGNYYEQYF
-	TRBV7-9	TRBJ2-6	-	TGTGCCAGCAGCCCCGGACACTTCTCTGGGGCCAACGTCCTGACTTTC	CASSPGHFSGANVLTF
-	TRBV29-1	TRBJ1-4	-	TGCAGCGTTGGTATGGCGACAGTTGAGAATGAAAAACTGTTTTTT	CSVGMATVENEKLFF
-	TRBV25-1	TRBJ1-1	-	TGTGCCAGCGCCGGAGGCGCTGAAGCTTTCTTT	CASAGGAEAFF
-	TRBV6-1	TRBJ1-3	-	TGTGCCAGCAGTGAGTCCTGGCGGAGCTCTGGAAACACCATATATTTT	CASSESWRSSGNTIYF
TRBD2	TRBV7-2	TRBJ2-7	-	TGTGCCAGCATGTCAACTCCCGGGACTAGCGGGAGTATCGAGCAGTACTTC	CASMSTPGTSGSIEQYF
TRBD1	TRBV5-6	TRBJ2-7	-	TGTGCCAGCAGCTTAGTGGACAGGGTCTACGAGCAGTACTTC	CASSLVDRVYEQYF
-	TRBV6-1	TRBJ1-5	-	TGTGCCAGCGGTCAGGGGTTTCAGCCCCAGCATTTT	CASGQGFQPQHF
TRBD1	TRBV28	TRBJ1-6	-	TGTGCCAGCAGTAAACAGGGGGCGTCCTATAATTCACCCCTCCACTTT	CASSKQGASYNSPLHF
-	TRBV5-1	TRBJ2-3	-	TGCGCCAGCAGTACTAGCCCCACAGATACGCAGTATTTT	CASSTSPTDTQYF
-	TRBV6-1	TRBJ1-2	once	TGTGCCAGCAGTGAACAGGGGCTGAGCTATGGCTACACCTTC	CASSEQGLSYGYTF
-	TRBV11-2	TRBJ2-7	-	TGTGCCAGCAGCCGAGACACCTACTCCTACGAGCAGTACTTC	CASSRDTYSYEQYF
-	TRBV5-1	TRBJ1-1	-	TGCGCCAGCAGCCCCGATTCCCGATACGAAGCTTTCTTT	CASSPDSRYEAFF
TRBD1	TRBV18	TRBJ2-3	-	TGTGCCAGCTCACTAAGACAGGGAGACACAGATACGCAGTATTTT	CASSLRQGDTDTQYF
TRBD1	TRBV6-1	TRBJ1-5	-	TGTGCCAGCAGTGAAAGGAGTCGAACAGGGGCGGGTCAGCCCCAGCATTTT	CASSERSRTGAGQPQHF
-	TRBV5-1	TRBJ2-3	-	TGCGCCAGCAGCTTGGAGCGACCCACAGATACGCAGTATTTT	CASSLERPTDTQYF
-	TRBV4-1	TRBJ2-5	-	TGCGCCAGCAGCCTCGGGGGAAACCAAGAGACCCAGTACTTC	CASSLGGNQETQYF
-	TRBV7-9	TRBJ1-3	-	TGTGCCAGCAGCTTAAACTTGTGGGGCTCCTCTGGAAACACCATATATTTT	CASSLNLWGSSGNTIYF
-	TRBV19	TRBJ1-1	-	TGTGCCAGTAGTATAGATCTGAAGAGAGGGGACACTGAAGCTTTCTTT	CASSIDLKRGDTEAFF
-	TRBV5-1	TRBJ2-7	once	TGCGCCAGCAGCTTGCAGAGGGGGACCTACGAGCAGTACTTC	CASSLQRGTYEQYF
-	TRBV2	TRBJ2-2	-	TGTGCCAGCAGTCGAAGCGGTGGGAGAGCCGGGGAGCTGTTTTTT	CASSRSGGRAGELFF
-	TRBV7-9	TRBJ2-7	-	TGTGCCAGCAGCTTTTTGGGAAGTTTACCGAACGAGCAGTACTTC	CASSFLGSLPNEQYF
-	TRBV18	TRBJ2-1	-	TGTGCCAGCTCACCACAGGGGACATCAGGAGAGCAGTTCTTC	CASSPQGTSGEQFF
-	TRBV6-5	TRBJ1-2	-	TGTGCCAGCAGCTACAGGGCTAACTATGGCTACACCTTC	CASSYRANYGYTF
-	TRBV5-8	TRBJ2-7	-	TGTGCCAGCAGCATGGCGGTCGCCTACGAGCAGTACTTC	CASSMAVAYEQYF
-	TRBV27	TRBJ2-3	-	TGTGCCAGCGGTTTTATGGGGGGCAAGGATACGCAGTATTTT	CASGFMGGKDTQYF
-	TRBV6-5	TRBJ2-7	-	TGTGCCAGCAGTTACTCTCGGGCAGTCTCCTACGAGCAGTACTTC	CASSYSRAVSYEQYF
-	TRBV2	TRBJ2-5	-	TGTGCCAGCAGTGACCAGACATACCAAGAGACCCAGTACTTC	CASSDQTYQETQYF
-	TRBV5-6	TRBJ1-3	-	TGTGCCAGCAGCTTCGGGGGGAACACCATATATTTT	CASSFGGNTIYF
-	TRBV4-3	TRBJ1-4	-	TGCGCCAGCAGCCAAGGCAGTTTCGGGGCAACTAATGAAAAACTGTTTTTT	CASSQGSFGATNEKLFF
TRBD2	TRBV9	TRBJ2-5	-	TGTGCCAGCAGCCCTGCCCAGGGGACTAGAGGAGAGACCCAGTACTTC	CASSPAQGTRGETQYF
-	TRBV6-6	TRBJ2-7	once	TGTGCCAGCAGTCAGGGGCAGCTCTCCTACGAGCAGTACTTC	CASSQGQLSYEQYF
-	TRBV2	TRBJ1-2	-	TGTGCCAGCAGTGAAGACAGGGAGGGGCGGAACTATGGCTACACCTTC	CASSEDREGRNYGYTF
-	TRBV15	TRBJ1-5	-	TGTGCCACCAGCAGAGATTTAGGGGGTCAGCCCCAGCATTTT	CATSRDLGGQPQHF
-	TRBV6-6	TRBJ1-6	-	TGTGCCAGCAGCCCCCCGAGCTCCTATAATTCACCCCTCCACTTT	CASSPPSSYNSPLHF
-	TRBV13	TRBJ1-3	-	TGTGCCAGCAGCATTTTAATTGGGGGCTCTGGAAACACCATATATTTT	CASSILIGGSGNTIYF
-	TRBV27	TRBJ2-7	-	TGTGCCAGCAGTCACGGTTCAGCAGGTGGGGTCTACGAGCAGTACTTC	CASSHGSAGGVYEQYF
TRBD1	TRBV6-1	TRBJ2-7	-	TGTGCCAGCAGCTACAGGGGTTCGTACGAGCAGTACTTC	CASSYRGSYEQYF
-	TRBV28	TRBJ1-2	-	TGTGCCAGCAGCTTGGGGGCCCCCAATTTCAGCTATGGCTACACCTTC	CASSLGAPNFSYGYTF